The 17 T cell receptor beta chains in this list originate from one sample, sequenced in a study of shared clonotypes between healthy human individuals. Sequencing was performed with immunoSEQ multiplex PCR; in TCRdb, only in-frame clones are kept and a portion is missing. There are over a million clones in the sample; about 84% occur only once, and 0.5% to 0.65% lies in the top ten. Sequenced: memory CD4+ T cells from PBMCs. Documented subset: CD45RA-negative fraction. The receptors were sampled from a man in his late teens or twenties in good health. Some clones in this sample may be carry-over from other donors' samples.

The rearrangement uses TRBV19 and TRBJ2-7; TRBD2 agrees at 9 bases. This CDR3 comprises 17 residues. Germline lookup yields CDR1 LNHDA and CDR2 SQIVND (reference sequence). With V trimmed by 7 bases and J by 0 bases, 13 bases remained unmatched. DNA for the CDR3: TGTGCCAGTAAACAACAGGCAGCGGGAGGCCCCTCCTACGAGCAGTACTTC. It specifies CASKQQAAGGPSYEQYF.

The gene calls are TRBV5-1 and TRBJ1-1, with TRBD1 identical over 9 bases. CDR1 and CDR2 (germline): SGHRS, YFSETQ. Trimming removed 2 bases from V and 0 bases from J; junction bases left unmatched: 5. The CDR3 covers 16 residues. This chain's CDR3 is CASSLQGADMNTEAFF. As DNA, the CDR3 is TGCGCCAGCAGCTTACAGGGGGCTGATATGAACACTGAAGCTTTCTTT.

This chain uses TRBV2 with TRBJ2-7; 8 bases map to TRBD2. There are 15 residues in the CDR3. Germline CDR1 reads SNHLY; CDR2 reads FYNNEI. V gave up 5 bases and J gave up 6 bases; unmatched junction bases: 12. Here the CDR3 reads CASSPVGSGRSEQYF. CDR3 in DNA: TGTGCCAGCAGTCCTGTGGGGAGCGGGAGAAGCGAGCAGTACTTC.

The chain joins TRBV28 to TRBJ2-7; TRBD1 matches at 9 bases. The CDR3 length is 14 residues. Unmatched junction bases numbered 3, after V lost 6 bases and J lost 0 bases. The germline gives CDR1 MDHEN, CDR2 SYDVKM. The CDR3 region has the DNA TGTGCCAGCAGCCGACAGGGGGGCTCCTACGAGCAGTACTTC. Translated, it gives CASSRQGGSYEQYF.

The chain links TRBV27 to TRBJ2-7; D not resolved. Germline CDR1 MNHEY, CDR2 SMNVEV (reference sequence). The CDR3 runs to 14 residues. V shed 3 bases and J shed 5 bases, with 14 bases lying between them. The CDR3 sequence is CASSFLPESHEQYF. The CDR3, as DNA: TGTGCCAGCAGTTTCCTCCCGGAGTCCCACGAGCAGTACTTC.

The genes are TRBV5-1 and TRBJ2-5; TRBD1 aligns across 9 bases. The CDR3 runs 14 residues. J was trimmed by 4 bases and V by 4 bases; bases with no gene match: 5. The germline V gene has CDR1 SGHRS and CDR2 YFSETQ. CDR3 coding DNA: TGCGCCAGCAGCCCTCCGGGACAGGGAGAGACCCAGTACTTC. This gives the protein CASSPPGQGETQYF.

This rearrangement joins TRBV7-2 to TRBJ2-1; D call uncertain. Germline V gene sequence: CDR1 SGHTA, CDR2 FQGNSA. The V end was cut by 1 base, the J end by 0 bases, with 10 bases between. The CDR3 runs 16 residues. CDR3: CASSLGGATSYNEQFF. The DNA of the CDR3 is TGTGCCAGCAGCTTAGGTGGCGCTACCTCCTACAATGAGCAGTTCTTC.

This chain's CDR3 is CASSSEAGVGTDTQYF. In nucleotides, the CDR3 is TGCGCCAGCAGCTCAGAAGCGGGAGTAGGCACAGATACGCAGTATTTT. The chain links TRBV5-1 to TRBJ2-3, with 8 positions matching TRBD2. This CDR3 has 16 residues. Germline trimming cut 3 bases from V and 1 base from J; bases unmatched to any gene: 7. Germline-derived CDR1 and CDR2 are SGHRS and YFSETQ.

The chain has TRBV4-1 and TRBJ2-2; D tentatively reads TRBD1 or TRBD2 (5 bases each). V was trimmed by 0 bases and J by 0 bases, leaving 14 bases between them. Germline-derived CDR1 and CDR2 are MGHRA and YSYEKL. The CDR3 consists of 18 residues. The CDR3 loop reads CASSQDVVGRSNTGELFF. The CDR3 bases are TGCGCCAGCAGCCAAGATGTGGTGGGACGGTCGAACACCGGGGAGCTGTTTTTT.

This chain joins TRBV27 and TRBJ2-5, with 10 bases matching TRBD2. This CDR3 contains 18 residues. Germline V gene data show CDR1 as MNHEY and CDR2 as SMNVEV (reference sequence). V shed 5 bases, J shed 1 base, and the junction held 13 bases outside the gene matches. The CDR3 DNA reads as TGTGCCAGCAGTCCTCGTAAGCTAGCGGGAGTCAGCCAAGAGACCCAGTACTTC. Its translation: CASSPRKLAGVSQETQYF.

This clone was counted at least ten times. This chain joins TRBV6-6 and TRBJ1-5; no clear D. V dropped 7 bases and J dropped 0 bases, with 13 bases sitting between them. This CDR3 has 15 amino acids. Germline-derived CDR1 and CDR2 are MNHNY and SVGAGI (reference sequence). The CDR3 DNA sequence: TGTGCCAGCATTTCTCAGAAGGTTAGCAATCAGCCCCAGCATTTT. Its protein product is CASISQKVSNQPQHF.

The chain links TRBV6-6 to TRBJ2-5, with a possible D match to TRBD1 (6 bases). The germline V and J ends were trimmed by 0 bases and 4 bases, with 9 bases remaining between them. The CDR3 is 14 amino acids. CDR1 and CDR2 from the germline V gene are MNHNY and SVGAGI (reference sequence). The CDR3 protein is CASSYSLDRETQYF. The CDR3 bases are TGTGCCAGCAGTTACTCGTTGGACAGAGAGACCCAGTACTTC.

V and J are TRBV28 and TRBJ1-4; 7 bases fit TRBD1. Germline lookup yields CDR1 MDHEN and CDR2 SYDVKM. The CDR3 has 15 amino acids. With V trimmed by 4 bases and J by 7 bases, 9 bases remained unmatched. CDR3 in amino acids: CASSSPRGGSEKLFF. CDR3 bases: TGTGCCAGCAGTTCCCCCAGAGGGGGCTCTGAAAAACTGTTTTTT. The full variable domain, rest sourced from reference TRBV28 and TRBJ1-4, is DVKVTQSSRYLVKRTGEKVFLECVQDMDHENMFWYRQDPGLGLRLIYFSYDVKMKEKGDIPEGYSVSREKKERFSLILESASTNQTSMYLCASSSPRGGSEKLFFGSGTQLSVL.

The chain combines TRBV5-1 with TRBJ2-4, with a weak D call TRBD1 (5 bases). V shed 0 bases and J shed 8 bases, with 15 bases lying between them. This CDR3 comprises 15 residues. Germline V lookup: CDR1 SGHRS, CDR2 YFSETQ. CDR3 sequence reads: CASSLEGPGRDIQYF. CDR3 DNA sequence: TGCGCCAGCAGCTTGGAGGGGCCCGGTAGGGACATTCAGTACTTC.

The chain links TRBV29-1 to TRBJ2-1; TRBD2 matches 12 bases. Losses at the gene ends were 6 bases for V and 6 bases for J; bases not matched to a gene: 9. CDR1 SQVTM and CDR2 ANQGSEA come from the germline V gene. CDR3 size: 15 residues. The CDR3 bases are TGCAGCGTGGACGGGACTAGCGGGTCTCTCAATGAGCAGTTCTTC. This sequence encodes CSVDGTSGSLNEQFF.

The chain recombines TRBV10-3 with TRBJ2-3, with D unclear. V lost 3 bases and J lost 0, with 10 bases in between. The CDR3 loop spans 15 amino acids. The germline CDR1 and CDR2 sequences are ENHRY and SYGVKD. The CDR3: CAISDNSPSTDTQYF. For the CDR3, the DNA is TGTGCCATCAGTGACAACAGCCCTAGCACAGATACGCAGTATTTT.

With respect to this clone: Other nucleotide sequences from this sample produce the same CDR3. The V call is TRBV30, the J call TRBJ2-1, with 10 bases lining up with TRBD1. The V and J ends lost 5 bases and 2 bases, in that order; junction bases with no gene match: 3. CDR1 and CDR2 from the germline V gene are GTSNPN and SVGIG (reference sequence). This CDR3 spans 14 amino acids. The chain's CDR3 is CAWGDRGPYNEQFF. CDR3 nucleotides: TGTGCCTGGGGGGACAGGGGACCCTACAATGAGCAGTTCTTC.